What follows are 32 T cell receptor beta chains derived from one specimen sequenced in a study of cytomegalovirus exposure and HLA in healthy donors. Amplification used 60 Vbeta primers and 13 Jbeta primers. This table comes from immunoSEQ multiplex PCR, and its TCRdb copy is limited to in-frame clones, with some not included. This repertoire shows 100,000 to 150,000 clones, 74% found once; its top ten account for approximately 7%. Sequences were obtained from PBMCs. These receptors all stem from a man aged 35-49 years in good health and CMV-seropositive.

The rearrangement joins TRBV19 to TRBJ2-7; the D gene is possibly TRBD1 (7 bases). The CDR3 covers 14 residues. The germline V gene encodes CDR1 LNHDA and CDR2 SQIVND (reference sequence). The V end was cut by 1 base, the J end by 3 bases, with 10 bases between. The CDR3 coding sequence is TGTGCCAGTAGTATAGGCAGGGGGGACTACGAGCAGTACTTC. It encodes CASSIGRGDYEQYF.

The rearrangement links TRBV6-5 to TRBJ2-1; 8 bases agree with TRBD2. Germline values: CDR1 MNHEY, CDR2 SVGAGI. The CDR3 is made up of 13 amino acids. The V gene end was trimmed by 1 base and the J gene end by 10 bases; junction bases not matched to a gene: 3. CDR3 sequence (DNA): TGTGCCAGCAGTTACTACCGACTAGCGGAGCAGTTCTTC. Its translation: CASSYYRLAEQFF.

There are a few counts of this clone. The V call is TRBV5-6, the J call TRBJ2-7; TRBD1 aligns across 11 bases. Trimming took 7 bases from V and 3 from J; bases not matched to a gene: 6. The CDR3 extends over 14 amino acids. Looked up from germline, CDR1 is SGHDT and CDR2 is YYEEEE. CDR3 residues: CASAGTGGFYEQYF. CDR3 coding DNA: TGTGCCAGCGCCGGGACAGGGGGTTTCTACGAGCAGTACTTC.

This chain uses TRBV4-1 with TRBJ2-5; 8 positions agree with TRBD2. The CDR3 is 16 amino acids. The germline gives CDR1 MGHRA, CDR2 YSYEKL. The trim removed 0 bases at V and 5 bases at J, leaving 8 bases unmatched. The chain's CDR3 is CASSQEYGGGGETQYF. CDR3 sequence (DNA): TGCGCCAGCAGCCAAGAATACGGGGGGGGAGGGGAGACCCAGTACTTC.

CDR3 residues: CASSPLGQRDTQYF. CDR3 coding DNA: TGTGCCAGCAGCCCCCTTGGGCAAAGGGATACGCAGTATTTT. V and J are TRBV7-2 and TRBJ2-3; no clear D. V lost 5 bases to trimming and J lost 6 bases, with 15 bases between them. Germline CDR1 SGHTA, CDR2 FQGNSA. The CDR3 is made up of 14 amino acids.

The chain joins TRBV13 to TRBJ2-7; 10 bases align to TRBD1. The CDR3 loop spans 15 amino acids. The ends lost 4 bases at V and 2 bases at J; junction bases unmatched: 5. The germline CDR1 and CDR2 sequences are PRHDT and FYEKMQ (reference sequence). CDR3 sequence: CASSSPGQGTYEQYF. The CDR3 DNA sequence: TGTGCCAGCAGCTCACCGGGACAGGGGACCTACGAGCAGTACTTC.

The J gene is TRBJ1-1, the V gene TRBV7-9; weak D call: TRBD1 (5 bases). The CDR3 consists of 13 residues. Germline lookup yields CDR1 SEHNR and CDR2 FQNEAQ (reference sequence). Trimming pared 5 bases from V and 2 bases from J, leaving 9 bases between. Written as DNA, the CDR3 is TGTGCCAGCAGCCAGGGCACAAACACTGAAGCTTTCTTT. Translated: CASSQGTNTEAFF. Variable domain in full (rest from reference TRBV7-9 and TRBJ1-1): DTGVSQNPRHKITKRGQNVTFRCDPISEHNRLYWYRQTLGQGPEFLTYFQNEAQLEKSRLLSDRFSAERPKGSFSTLEIQRTEQGDSAMYLCASSQGTNTEAFFGQGTRLTVV.

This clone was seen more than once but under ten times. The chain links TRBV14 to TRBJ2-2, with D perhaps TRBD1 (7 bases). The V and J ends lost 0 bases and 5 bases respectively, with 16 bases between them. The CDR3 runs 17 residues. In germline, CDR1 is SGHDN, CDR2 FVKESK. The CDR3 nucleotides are TGTGCCAGCAGCCAAGATTTTACGACAGGGAGGACCGGGGAGCTGTTTTTT. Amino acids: CASSQDFTTGRTGELFF.

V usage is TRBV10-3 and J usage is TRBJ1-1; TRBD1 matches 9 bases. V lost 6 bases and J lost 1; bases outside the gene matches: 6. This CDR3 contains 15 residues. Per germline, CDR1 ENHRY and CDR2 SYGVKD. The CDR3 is CAIRTGTGSNTEAFF. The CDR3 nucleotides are TGTGCCATCAGGACCGGGACAGGGTCGAACACTGAAGCTTTCTTT.

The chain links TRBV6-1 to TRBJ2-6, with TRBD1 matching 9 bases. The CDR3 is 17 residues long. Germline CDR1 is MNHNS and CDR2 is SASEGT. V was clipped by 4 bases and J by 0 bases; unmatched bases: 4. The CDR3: CASSAGQGYSGANVLTF. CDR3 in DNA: TGTGCCAGCAGTGCAGGACAGGGGTACTCTGGGGCCAACGTCCTGACTTTC.

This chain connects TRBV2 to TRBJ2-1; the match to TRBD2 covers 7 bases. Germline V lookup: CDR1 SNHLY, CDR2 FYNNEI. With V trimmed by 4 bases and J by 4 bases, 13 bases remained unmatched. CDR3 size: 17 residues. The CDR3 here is CASSVAGWTSGYNEQFF. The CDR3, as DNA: TGTGCCAGCAGTGTGGCTGGGTGGACTAGTGGTTACAATGAGCAGTTCTTC. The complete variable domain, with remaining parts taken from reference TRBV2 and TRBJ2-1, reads EPEVTQTPSHQVTQMGQEVILRCVPISNHLYFYWYRQILGQKVEFLVSFYNNEISEKSEIFDDQFSVERPDGSNFTLKIRSTKLEDSAMYFCASSVAGWTSGYNEQFFGPGTRLTVL.

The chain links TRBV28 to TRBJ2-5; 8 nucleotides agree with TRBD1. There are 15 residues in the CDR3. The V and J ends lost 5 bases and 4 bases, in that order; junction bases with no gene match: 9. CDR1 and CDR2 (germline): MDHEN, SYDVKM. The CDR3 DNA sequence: TGTGCCAGCAGTCTCCGGACAGGGTGGGCAGAGACCCAGTACTTC. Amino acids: CASSLRTGWAETQYF.

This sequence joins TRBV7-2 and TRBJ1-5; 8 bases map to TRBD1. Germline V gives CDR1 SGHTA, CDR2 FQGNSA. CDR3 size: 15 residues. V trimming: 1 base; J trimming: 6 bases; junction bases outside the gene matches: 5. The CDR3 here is CASSLVAGGGQPQHF. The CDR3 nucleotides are TGTGCCAGCAGCTTAGTAGCAGGGGGCGGTCAGCCCCAGCATTTT. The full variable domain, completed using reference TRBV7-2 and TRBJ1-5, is GAGVSQSPSNKVTEKGKDVELRCDPISGHTALYWYRQSLGQGLEFLIYFQGNSAPDKSGLPSDRFSAERTGGSVSTLTIQRTQQEDSAVYLCASSLVAGGGQPQHFGDGTRLSIL.

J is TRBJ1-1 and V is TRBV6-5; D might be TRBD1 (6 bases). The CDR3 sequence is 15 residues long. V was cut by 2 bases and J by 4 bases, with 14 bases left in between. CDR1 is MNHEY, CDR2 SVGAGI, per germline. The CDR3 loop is CASSYRIRGSTEAFF. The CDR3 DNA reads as TGTGCCAGCAGTTACCGAATCAGGGGATCCACTGAAGCTTTCTTT.

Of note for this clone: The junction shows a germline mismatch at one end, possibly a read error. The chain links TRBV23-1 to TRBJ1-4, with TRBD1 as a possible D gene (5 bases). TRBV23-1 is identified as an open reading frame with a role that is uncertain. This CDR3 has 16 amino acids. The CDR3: CASSPMVGGREENLFF. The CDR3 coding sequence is TGCGCCAGCAGTCCTATGGTGGGGGGGAGGGAAGAAAACCTGTTTTTT.

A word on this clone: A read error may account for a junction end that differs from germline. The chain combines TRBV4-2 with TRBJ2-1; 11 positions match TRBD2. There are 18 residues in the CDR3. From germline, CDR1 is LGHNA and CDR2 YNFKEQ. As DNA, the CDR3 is TGTGCCAGCAGCCAGGCCCGGGGGGGTAGCGGGAGGGCCTTTGAGGAGTTCTTC. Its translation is CASSQARGGSGRAFEEFF.

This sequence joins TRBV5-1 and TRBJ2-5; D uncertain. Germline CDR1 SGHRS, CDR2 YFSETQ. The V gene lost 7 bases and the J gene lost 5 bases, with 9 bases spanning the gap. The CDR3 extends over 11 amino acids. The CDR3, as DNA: TGCGCCAGCTCCTCGACTGAGACCCAGTACTTC. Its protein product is CASSSTETQYF. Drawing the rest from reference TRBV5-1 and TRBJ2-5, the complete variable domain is KAGVTQTPRYLIKTRGQQVTLSCSPISGHRSVSWYQQTPGQGLQFLFEYFSETQRNKGNFPGRFSGRQFSNSRSEMNVSTLELGDSALYLCASSSTETQYFGPGTRLLVL.

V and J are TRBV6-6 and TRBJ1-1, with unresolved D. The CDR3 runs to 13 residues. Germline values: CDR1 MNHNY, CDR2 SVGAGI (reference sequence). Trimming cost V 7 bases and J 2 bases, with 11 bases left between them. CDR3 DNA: TGTGCCAGCACCTTTGGAGTAAACACTGAAGCTTTCTTT. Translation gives CASTFGVNTEAFF.

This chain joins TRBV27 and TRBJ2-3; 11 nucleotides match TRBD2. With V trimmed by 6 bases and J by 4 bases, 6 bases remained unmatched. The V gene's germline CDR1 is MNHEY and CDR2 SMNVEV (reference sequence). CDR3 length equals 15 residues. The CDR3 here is CASRNSGGAADTQYF. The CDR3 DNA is TGTGCCAGCAGGAATAGCGGGGGGGCGGCAGATACGCAGTATTTT.

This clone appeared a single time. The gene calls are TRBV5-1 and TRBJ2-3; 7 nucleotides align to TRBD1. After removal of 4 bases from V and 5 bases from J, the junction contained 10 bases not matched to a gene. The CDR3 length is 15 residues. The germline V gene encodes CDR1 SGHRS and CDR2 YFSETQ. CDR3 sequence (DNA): TGCGCCAGCAGCCTCGGCAGGGGGATCAGAGATACGCAGTATTTT. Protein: CASSLGRGIRDTQYF.

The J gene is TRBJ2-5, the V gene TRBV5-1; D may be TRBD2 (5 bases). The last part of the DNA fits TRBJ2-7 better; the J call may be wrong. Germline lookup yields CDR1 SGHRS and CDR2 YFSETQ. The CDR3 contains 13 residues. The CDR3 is CASSPRTSYEQYF. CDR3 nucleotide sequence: TGCGCCAGCTCACCAAGGACTTCCTACGAGCAGTACTTC.

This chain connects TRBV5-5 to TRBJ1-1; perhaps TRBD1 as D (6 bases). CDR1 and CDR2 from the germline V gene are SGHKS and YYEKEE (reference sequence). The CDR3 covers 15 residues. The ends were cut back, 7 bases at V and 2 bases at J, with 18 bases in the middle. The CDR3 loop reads CASGSRKDSNTEAFF. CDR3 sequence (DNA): TGTGCCAGCGGGTCCCGAAAGGACAGTAACACTGAAGCTTTCTTT.

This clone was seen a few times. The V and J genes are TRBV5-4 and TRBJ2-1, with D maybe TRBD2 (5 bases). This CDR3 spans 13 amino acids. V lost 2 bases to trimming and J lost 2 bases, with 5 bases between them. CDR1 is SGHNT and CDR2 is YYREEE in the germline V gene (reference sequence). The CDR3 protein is CASSFGTYNEQFF. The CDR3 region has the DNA TGTGCCAGCAGCTTCGGGACCTACAATGAGCAGTTCTTC.

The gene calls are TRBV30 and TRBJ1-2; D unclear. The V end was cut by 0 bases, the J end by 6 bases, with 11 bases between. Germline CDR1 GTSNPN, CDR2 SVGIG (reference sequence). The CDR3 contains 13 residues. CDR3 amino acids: CAWSVMVGNGYTF. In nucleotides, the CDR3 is TGTGCCTGGAGTGTAATGGTCGGGAATGGCTACACCTTC. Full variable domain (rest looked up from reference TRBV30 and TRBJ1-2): SQTIHQWPATLVQPVGSPLSLECTVEGTSNPNLYWYRQAAGRGLQLLFYSVGIGQISSEVPQNLSASRPQDRQFILSSKKLLLSDSGFYLCAWSVMVGNGYTFGSGTRLTVV.

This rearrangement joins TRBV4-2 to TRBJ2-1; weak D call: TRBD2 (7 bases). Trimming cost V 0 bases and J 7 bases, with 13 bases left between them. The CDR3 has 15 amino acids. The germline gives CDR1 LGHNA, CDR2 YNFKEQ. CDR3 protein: CASSQDSRGGNEQFF. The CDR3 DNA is TGTGCCAGCAGCCAAGATAGTAGGGGGGGGAATGAGCAGTTCTTC.

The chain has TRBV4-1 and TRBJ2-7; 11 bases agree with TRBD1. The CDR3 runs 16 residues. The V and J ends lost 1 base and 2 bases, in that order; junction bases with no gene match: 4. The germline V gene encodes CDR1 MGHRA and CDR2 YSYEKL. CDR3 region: CASSQAGTGGTYEQYF. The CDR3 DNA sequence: TGCGCCAGCAGCCAAGCAGGGACAGGGGGGACCTACGAGCAGTACTTC.

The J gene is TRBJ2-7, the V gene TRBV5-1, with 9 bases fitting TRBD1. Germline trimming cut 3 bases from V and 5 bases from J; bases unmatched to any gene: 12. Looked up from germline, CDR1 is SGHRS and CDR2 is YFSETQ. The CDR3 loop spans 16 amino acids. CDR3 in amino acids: CASSSGQGSFRHEQYF. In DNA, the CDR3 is TGCGCCAGCAGCTCGGGACAGGGATCCTTCAGGCACGAGCAGTACTTC. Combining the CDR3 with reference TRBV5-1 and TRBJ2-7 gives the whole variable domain KAGVTQTPRYLIKTRGQQVTLSCSPISGHRSVSWYQQTPGQGLQFLFEYFSETQRNKGNFPGRFSGRQFSNSRSEMNVSTLELGDSALYLCASSSGQGSFRHEQYFGPGTRLTVT.

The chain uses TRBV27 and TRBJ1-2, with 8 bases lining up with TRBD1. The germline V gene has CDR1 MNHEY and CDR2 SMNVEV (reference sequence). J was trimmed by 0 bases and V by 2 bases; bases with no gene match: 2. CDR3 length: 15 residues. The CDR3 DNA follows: TGTGCCAGCAGTTTACGGACAGGGTCTAACTATGGCTACACCTTC. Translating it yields CASSLRTGSNYGYTF.

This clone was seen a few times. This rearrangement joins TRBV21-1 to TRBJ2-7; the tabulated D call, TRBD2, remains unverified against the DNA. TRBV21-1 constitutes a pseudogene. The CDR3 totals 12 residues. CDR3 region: CASSPASHEQYF. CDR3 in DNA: TGTGCCAGCAGCCCCGCGAGCCACGAGCAGTACTTC.

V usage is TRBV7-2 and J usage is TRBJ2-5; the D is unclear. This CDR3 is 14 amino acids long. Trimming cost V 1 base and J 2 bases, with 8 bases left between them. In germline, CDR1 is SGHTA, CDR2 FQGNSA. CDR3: CASSLDSGQETQYF. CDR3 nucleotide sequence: TGTGCCAGCAGCTTAGATTCAGGTCAAGAGACCCAGTACTTC.

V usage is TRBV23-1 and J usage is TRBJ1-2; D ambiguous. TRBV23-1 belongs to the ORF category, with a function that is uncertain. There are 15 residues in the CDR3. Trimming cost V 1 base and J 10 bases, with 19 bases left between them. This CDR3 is CASSQCLRWWETYTF. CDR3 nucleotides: TGCGCCAGCAGTCAATGTCTTCGTTGGTGGGAGACCTACACCTTC.

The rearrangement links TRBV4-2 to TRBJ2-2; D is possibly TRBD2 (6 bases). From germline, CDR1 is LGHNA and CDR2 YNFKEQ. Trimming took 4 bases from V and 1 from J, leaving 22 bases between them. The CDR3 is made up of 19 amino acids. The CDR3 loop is CASSRSPGSGRGNTGELFF. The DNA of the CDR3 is TGTGCCAGCAGCCGATCCCCGGGCAGCGGGCGGGGGAACACCGGGGAGCTGTTTTTT.